The source of this T cell receptor beta chain is a study of Ad26.COV2.S vaccination and SARS-CoV-2 variants. Across the study: Once or twice, 56 days apart, Ad26.COV2.S was delivered intramuscularly.

Noted treatment: roughly 18 received Ad26.COV2.S at low or high dose, single or two shots; 5 received placebo; per-sample allocation not given. At day 63 after the first vaccine or placebo injection, samples were drawn. Germline V lookup: CDR1 MGHDK, CDR2 SYGVNS. This CDR3 comprises 15 residues. V was shortened by 2 bases and J by 3 bases, with 14 bases between the two germline ends. Only in-frame clones appear in the TCRdb table, and some are missing; sequencing was by immunoSEQ multiplex PCR. Here the sample spans about 320,000 clones, more than 70% being singletons. The rearrangement joins TRBV25-1 to TRBJ2-7; TRBD1 might be the D (6 bases). The source of this sequence is a person aged 18 to 59 who received the Ad26.COV2.S COVID-19 vaccine or a placebo. Sample: peripheral blood, taken in a trial of Ad26.COV2.S vaccine versus placebo. The DNA of the CDR3 is TGTGCCAGCAGTGAAGACCCCAAGGGGGTCTACGAGCAGTACTTC. Translation gives CASSEDPKGVYEQYF.